One sample yielded the 25 T cell receptor beta chains listed below, sequenced in a study of response to subunit inactivated influenza vaccine. MiXCR, run by TCRdb on the RT-PCR reads, gives a single entry per CDR3 protein. The table shows some 500,000 distinct CDR3 sequences, with 10% to 15% occurring only once. The source was PBMCs from blood, collected more than 35 days after vaccination. The receptors were gathered from a man in his fifties who received an inactivated influenza vaccine.

This clonotype was counted ten times or more. This sequence joins TRBV12-3 or TRBV12-4 and TRBJ2-3; D is possibly TRBD1 (7 bases). V lost 2 bases and J lost 5, with 11 bases in between. The length of the CDR3 is 14 residues. The CDR3 DNA sequence: TGTGCCAGCAGTTTACGGCAGGGGGGAGATACGCAGTATTTT. This encodes CASSLRQGGDTQYF.

This clonotype appeared a few times. V gene TRBV5-5 combines with J gene TRBJ2-2; no definite D call. CDR3 length: 15 residues. V lost 3 bases and J 1 base, leaving 10 bases between the germline ends. Per the germline V gene, CDR1 is SGHKS and CDR2 is YYEKEE (reference sequence). The CDR3 here is CASSSSTGNTGELFF. The CDR3, as DNA: TGTGCCAGCAGCTCTTCGACCGGGAACACCGGGGAGCTGTTTTTT.

There are many counts of this clonotype. This chain links TRBV12-3 or TRBV12-4 with TRBJ2-7; either TRBD1 or TRBD2 may supply D (7 bases each). V lost 6 bases and J 3 bases, leaving 15 bases between the germline ends. The CDR3 totals 14 residues. The CDR3 DNA sequence: TGTGCCAGCAGGACACAGGGGAGGGGCTACGAGCAGTACTTC. Its translation is CASRTQGRGYEQYF.

This clonotype has a handful of counts. V gene TRBV7-3 combines with J gene TRBJ2-2, with D unclear. This CDR3 is built from 13 residues. Germline lookup yields CDR1 SGHTA and CDR2 FQGTGA. With 5 bases removed from V and 7 bases from J, the gap between germline ends came to 11 bases. The CDR3 DNA reads as TGTGCCAGCAGCCCGCGCGTTGGCGGGGAGCTGTTTTTT. Translation: CASSPRVGGELFF.

V and J are TRBV5-1 and TRBJ2-7, with D perhaps TRBD2 (7 bases). V shed 3 bases and J shed 1 base, with 17 bases lying between them. This CDR3 region has 16 residues. Looked up from germline, CDR1 is SGHRS and CDR2 is YFSETQ. CDR3 amino acids: CASSSVYGGQSYEQYF. Here the CDR3 DNA reads TGCGCCAGCAGCTCGGTATACGGGGGGCAATCCTACGAGCAGTACTTC.

This clonotype was seen more than once but under ten times. V usage is TRBV4-1 and J usage is TRBJ2-5, with a weak D call TRBD1 (6 bases). V was shortened by 4 bases and J by 2 bases, with 14 bases between the two germline ends. CDR3 size: 15 residues. Germline values: CDR1 MGHRA, CDR2 YSYEKL. DNA of the CDR3: TGCGCCAGCAGCCCACAATGGGGGCAGCAAGAGACCCAGTACTTC. This encodes CASSPQWGQQETQYF.

This clonotype has a count of ten or more. The rearrangement joins TRBV12-3 or TRBV12-4 to TRBJ2-7, with 7 bases aligning to TRBD1. V lost 5 bases to trimming and J lost 3 bases; unmatched junction nucleotides: 7. The CDR3 runs 14 residues. The CDR3 spells CASSQSRDSYEQYF. The DNA of the CDR3 is TGTGCCAGCAGTCAATCCCGGGACAGCTACGAGCAGTACTTC.

This clonotype was seen more than once but under ten times. This sequence joins TRBV24-1 and TRBJ2-3; 9 nucleotides match TRBD1. The CDR3 consists of 17 residues. The junction had 8 bases not matched to a gene; V was cut back by 3 bases and J by 2 bases. The germline V gene encodes CDR1 KGHDR and CDR2 SFDVKD. Here the CDR3 reads CATSDPPGQGATDTQYF. In nucleotides, the CDR3 is TGTGCCACCAGTGATCCCCCGGGACAGGGAGCCACAGATACGCAGTATTTT.

This clonotype showed up just a few times. The V call is TRBV7-2, the J call TRBJ2-3, with 7 bases matching TRBD1. The V and J ends lost 5 bases and 1 base, in that order; junction bases with no gene match: 9. Germline assignment: CDR1 SGHTA and CDR2 FQGNSA. The CDR3 has 16 amino acids. The CDR3 protein is CASSPGTDRRTDTQYF. CDR3 sequence (DNA): TGTGCCAGCAGCCCCGGGACAGACCGCCGCACAGATACGCAGTATTTT.

The genes are TRBV20-1 and TRBJ2-7, with 15 bases identical to TRBD2. Trimming cost V 5 bases and J 2 bases; bases outside gene matches: 7. Per the germline V gene, CDR1 is DFQATT and CDR2 is SNEGSKA (reference sequence). The CDR3 is 16 residues long. The CDR3 DNA follows: TGCAGTGCTCCGCTCGGACTAGCGGGAGGGCCCTACGAGCAGTACTTC. This translates into CSAPLGLAGGPYEQYF.

This clonotype came up many times. The chain couples TRBV5-1 to TRBJ2-1, with D perhaps matching TRBD1 (6 bases). The germline CDR1 and CDR2 sequences are SGHRS and YFSETQ. With 5 bases removed from V and 3 bases from J, the gap between germline ends came to 15 bases. The CDR3 is 15 amino acids. CDR3 amino acids: CASSPSGGLYNEQFF. CDR3 in DNA: TGCGCCAGCAGTCCGAGTGGGGGCCTCTACAATGAGCAGTTCTTC. The whole variable domain, remainder taken from reference TRBV5-1 and TRBJ2-1, is KAGVTQTPRYLIKTRGQQVTLSCSPISGHRSVSWYQQTPGQGLQFLFEYFSETQRNKGNFPGRFSGRQFSNSRSEMNVSTLELGDSALYLCASSPSGGLYNEQFFGPGTRLTVL.

The genes are TRBV5-5 and TRBJ2-7; D remains unclear. This CDR3 is built from 15 residues. V lost 0 bases and J 2 bases, leaving 12 bases between the germline ends. Germline V gives CDR1 SGHKS, CDR2 YYEKEE (reference sequence). This CDR3 reads CASSLERASPYEQYF. The CDR3 bases are TGTGCCAGCAGCTTGGAACGGGCCTCCCCCTACGAGCAGTACTTC.

This sequence joins TRBV2 and TRBJ2-7; 11 bases match TRBD1. This CDR3 contains 14 residues. Trimming cost V 6 bases and J 5 bases; bases outside gene matches: 6. CDR1 is SNHLY and CDR2 is FYNNEI in the germline V gene. CDR3 amino acids: CASSKDRGLDEQYF. The CDR3 nucleotides read TGTGCCAGCAGCAAGGACAGGGGGCTGGACGAGCAGTACTTC.

CDR3 amino acids: CSARATGRGPQETQYF. Written as DNA, the CDR3 is TGCAGTGCTAGAGCCACCGGGCGGGGGCCACAAGAGACCCAGTACTTC. The V gene is TRBV20-1, the J gene TRBJ2-5; TRBD2 is a possible D gene (7 bases). CDR3 length: 16 residues. The V gene lost 1 base and the J gene lost 2 bases, with 17 bases spanning the gap. CDR1 and CDR2 from the germline V gene are DFQATT and SNEGSKA (reference sequence).

This clonotype was picked up a small number of times. The chain has TRBV6-2 or TRBV6-3 and TRBJ2-7; 11 nucleotides align to TRBD2. J gave up 4 bases and V 1 base, and 6 bases lay outside the gene matches. The CDR3 spans 16 residues. Germline values: CDR1 MNHEY, CDR2 SVGEGT. Here the CDR3 reads CASSYFLAGGRYEQYF. CDR3 nucleotide sequence: TGTGCCAGCAGTTACTTCCTAGCGGGAGGTCGATACGAGCAGTACTTC.

The V call is TRBV6-5, the J call TRBJ1-6; D call uncertain. CDR1 MNHEY and CDR2 SVGAGI come from the germline V gene. The CDR3 is 14 residues long. Trimming left V 0 bases short and J 8 bases short, with 8 bases between. The DNA of the CDR3 is TGTGCCAGCAGTTACTCAGGCGGGCATTCACCCCTCCACTTT. This gives the protein CASSYSGGHSPLHF.

The J gene is TRBJ2-5, the V gene TRBV28, with D hard to call. The V and J ends lost 3 bases and 4 bases respectively, with 9 bases between them. Germline loops: CDR1 MDHEN, CDR2 SYDVKM. This CDR3 comprises 13 residues. CDR3 sequence (DNA): TGTGCCAGCAGTTTCCCGAGGCGAGAGACCCAGTACTTC. It specifies CASSFPRRETQYF. Full variable domain (missing parts from reference TRBV28 and TRBJ2-5): DVKVTQSSRYLVKRTGEKVFLECVQDMDHENMFWYRQDPGLGLRLIYFSYDVKMKEKGDIPEGYSVSREKKERFSLILESASTNQTSMYLCASSFPRRETQYFGPGTRLLVL.

This clonotype was seen at least ten times. The V and J genes are TRBV10-3 and TRBJ2-7; 11 bases match TRBD2. This CDR3 has 14 amino acids. The V gene end was trimmed by 4 bases and the J gene end by 3 bases; junction bases not matched to a gene: 2. Looked up from germline, CDR1 is ENHRY and CDR2 is SYGVKD. The CDR3 coding sequence is TGTGCCATCAGTGTGGGACTAGCGGTCTACGAGCAGTACTTC. It translates to CAISVGLAVYEQYF.

This clonotype was seen more than once but under ten times. V gene TRBV20-1 combines with J gene TRBJ2-2; TRBD2 is a possible D gene (5 bases). The CDR3 is made up of 15 amino acids. CDR1 DFQATT and CDR2 SNEGSKA come from the germline V gene (reference sequence). The V and J ends lost 6 bases and 1 base respectively, with 15 bases between them. CDR3 loop: CSAPPLEGNTGELFF. The CDR3 nucleotides are TGCAGTGCCCCCCCGTTAGAGGGGAACACCGGGGAGCTGTTTTTT.

This clonotype was found many times. This chain uses TRBV10-3 with TRBJ2-5; no clear D gene. V was clipped by 4 bases and J by 0 bases, with 6 bases between them. The CDR3 runs 13 residues. Germline V gene data show CDR1 as ENHRY and CDR2 as SYGVKD. The CDR3 spells CAISVMDQETQYF. DNA of the CDR3: TGTGCCATCAGTGTGATGGACCAAGAGACCCAGTACTTC.

This clonotype was observed many times. The V call is TRBV5-5, the J call TRBJ2-1; the match to TRBD2 covers 8 bases. Germline CDR1 is SGHKS and CDR2 is YYEKEE (reference sequence). V lost 2 bases, J lost 6 bases, and 7 bases stayed unmatched. This CDR3 is 15 amino acids long. The CDR3 DNA follows: TGTGCCAGCAGCTTTGGAGCGGGAGTTCGCAATGAGCAGTTCTTC. The encoded protein is CASSFGAGVRNEQFF. Full variable domain (outside the CDR3, taken from reference TRBV5-5 and TRBJ2-1): DAGVTQSPTHLIKTRGQQVTLRCSPISGHKSVSWYQQVLGQGPQFIFQYYEKEERGRGNFPDRFSARQFPNYSSELNVNALLLGDSALYLCASSFGAGVRNEQFFGPGTRLTVL.

The chain combines TRBV29-1 with TRBJ2-3; 7 bases match TRBD2. This CDR3 spans 14 amino acids. CDR1 SQVTM and CDR2 ANQGSEA come from the germline V gene. CDR3 region: CRLRGVSGTDTQYF. CDR3 nucleotide sequence: TGCAGACTCCGGGGGGTTTCCGGCACAGATACGCAGTATTTT.

This chain links TRBV18 with TRBJ1-6; possible D gene TRBD1, 5 bases. V was pared by 4 bases and J by 0 bases, with 10 bases between. CDR1 KGHSH and CDR2 LQKENI come from the germline V gene. This CDR3 is built from 16 residues. CDR3 coding DNA: TGTGCCAGCTCACAGGACATCCGCTCCTATAATTCACCCCTCCACTTT. Translated: CASSQDIRSYNSPLHF.

This clonotype turned up a few times. The V call is TRBV29-1, the J call TRBJ2-1; no definite D call. CDR1 SQVTM and CDR2 ANQGSEA come from the germline V gene. Trimming pared 6 bases from V and 11 bases from J, leaving 17 bases between. There are 12 residues in the CDR3. The CDR3 DNA reads as TGCAGCGTCCGAACGTCTAGAGCGCAGCAGTTCTTC. Its protein is CSVRTSRAQQFF.

Many counts were recorded for this clonotype. The chain combines TRBV12-3 or TRBV12-4 with TRBJ2-5; D unclear. Trimming cost V 3 bases and J 5 bases, with 13 bases left between them. The CDR3 consists of 14 residues. CDR3 in DNA: TGTGCCAGCAGTTTGGGCGTCGTTCGGGAGACCCAGTACTTC. This codes for CASSLGVVRETQYF.